Sequencing of this TCR beta chain was carried out in a study of OX40 agonist ivuxolimab in advanced cancers. Study summary: As their treatment, patients were administered ivuxolimab, an agonistic anti-OX40 (CD134) antibody.

CDR3 size: 15 residues. The ends lost 3 bases at V and 5 bases at J; junction bases unmatched: 8. Germline assignment: CDR1 KGHSH and CDR2 LQKENI. Blood sampling was done at baseline, cycle 4 day 1, and cycle 7 day 1. Clones were read by immunoSEQ multiplex PCR, and TCRdb kept only the in-frame ones, dropping some. Here the sample spans around 82,000 clones, roughly 88% being singletons. Source: CD4+ or CD8+ T cells sorted from blood, taken in a trial of the OX40 agonist ivuxolimab. The rearrangement uses TRBV18 and TRBJ2-3; 7 nucleotides align to TRBD2. The sequence derives from an adult with an advanced solid tumor such as melanoma, head and neck, liver or kidney cancer. The CDR3 region has the DNA TGTGCCAGCTCACCGGGAGGGGTTGGCCGAGATACGCAGTATTTT. This gives the protein CASSPGGVGRDTQYF.